The clone carrying this T cell receptor beta chain occurred once. This CDR3 contains 14 residues. Assay: immunoSEQ multiplex PCR; the TCRdb copy retains only in-frame clones and omits some. The table lists over 150,000 clones, 84% of them singletons, with 13% to 15% in the top ten. This entry belongs to a study of blood T cell repertoires in COVID-19. Study summary: Spain, Italy and the United States supplied samples that represented acute and convalescent COVID-19.

The genes are TRBV21-1 and TRBJ1-2; the table names TRBD1, a call not compared with the DNA. TRBV21-1 is a known pseudogene. The TCR originated in a young man with active or convalescent COVID-19. Sequenced input: peripheral blood. The CDR3 coding sequence is TGTGCCAGCAGCAAAGCGCAGGGAAGCTATGGCTACACCTTC. The encoded protein is CASSKAQGSYGYTF.